This is a list of T cell receptor beta chains from one sample in a study of Tregs in tolerant kidney transplant recipients. Data came from immunoSEQ multiplex PCR; TCRdb stores just in-frame clones and leaves some out. The sample has fewer than 100,000 clones, 93% seen once. Specimen: CD4+ T cells from blood, collected before the transplant. These receptors came from a human donor who received a combined kidney and bone marrow transplant. The CDR3 runs from the conserved cysteine through the conserved F or W. A D gene is named only where the DNA matches it firmly. Size is omitted from some rows. Given values are once, few, many or a class for expanded clones.

v_call,j_call,clone_size,d_call,cdr3_aa,cdr3_nt
TRBV5-8,TRBJ2-3,.,TRBD2,CAIPIGRETDTQYF,TGTGCCATTCCCATTGGGCGGGAGACAGATACGCAGTATTTT
TRBV9,TRBJ2-7,.,TRBD1,CASSVRAGGFYEQYF,TGTGCCAGCAGCGTAAGGGCAGGGGGCTTCTACGAGCAGTACTTC
TRBV9,TRBJ1-2,.,.,CASSVWGKGGDYGYTF,TGTGCCAGCAGCGTATGGGGTAAAGGCGGGGACTATGGCTACACCTTC
TRBV18,TRBJ2-5,.,TRBD1,CASSPRGTDYVETQYF,TGTGCCAGCTCACCACGGGGGACAGACTACGTTGAGACCCAGTACTTC
TRBV7-3,TRBJ1-3,few,.,CANIPRVYGNTIYF,TGTGCCAATATCCCTCGAGTCTATGGAAACACCATATATTTT
TRBV18,TRBJ1-6,.,TRBD1,CASSPRTGENSPLHF,TGTGCCAGCTCACCACGGACAGGGGAGAATTCACCCCTCCACTTT
TRBV19,TRBJ2-5,.,TRBD2,CASSIVGPAGPETQYF,TGTGCCAGTAGTATAGTCGGGCCAGCGGGACCGGAGACCCAGTACTTC
TRBV6-1,TRBJ2-1,.,.,CASSGLTESSYNEQFF,TGTGCCAGCAGTGGGTTGACAGAGAGCTCCTACAATGAGCAGTTCTTC
TRBV4-3,TRBJ2-4,.,.,CASSQGAQNIQYF,TGCGCCAGCAGCCAAGGAGCTCAAAACATTCAGTACTTC
TRBV4-3,TRBJ2-7,.,.,CASSQDPTSYEQYF,TGCGCCAGCAGCCAAGACCCGACATCCTACGAGCAGTACTTC
TRBV12-5,TRBJ1-1,.,.,CASGNVEGGKTEAFF,TGTGCTAGTGGGAATGTAGAGGGCGGCAAAACTGAAGCTTTCTTT
TRBV11-3,TRBJ2-2,.,.,CASSLAQGINGELFF,TGTGCCAGCAGCTTAGCCCAGGGAATCAACGGGGAGCTGTTTTTT
TRBV11-3,TRBJ2-7,.,.,CASSLTGLHEQYF,TGTGCCAGCAGCTTAACGGGACTCCACGAGCAGTACTTC
TRBV5-1,TRBJ2-7,.,.,CASSIQGTYEQYF,TGCGCCAGCAGCATACAGGGAACCTACGAGCAGTACTTC
TRBV10-3,TRBJ2-3,.,TRBD2,CATRSWLAGDSTDTQYF,TGTGCCACCAGATCGTGGCTAGCGGGAGACAGCACAGATACGCAGTATTTT
TRBV7-8,TRBJ2-1,once,TRBD2,CASSLAQLTGTSGYNEQFF,TGTGCCAGCAGCTTAGCACAGTTGACCGGGACTAGCGGTTACAATGAGCAGTTCTTC
TRBV4-3,TRBJ1-3,.,.,CASSQSNSGNTIYF,TGCGCCAGCAGCCAATCCAACTCTGGAAACACCATATATTTT
TRBV18,TRBJ1-2,.,.,CASSPGGNGYTF,TGTGCCAGCTCACCAGGGGGGAACGGCTACACCTTC
TRBV6-1,TRBJ1-1,.,TRBD1,CASRQGLNTEAFF,TGTGCCAGCAGACAGGGGTTGAACACTGAAGCTTTCTTT
TRBV19,TRBJ2-1,few,.,CASSTSRTYNEQFF,TGTGCCAGTAGTACAAGCAGGACCTACAATGAGCAGTTCTTC
TRBV7-9,TRBJ1-5,.,.,CASSLGPGNQPQHF,TGTGCCAGCAGCTTAGGCCCGGGAAATCAGCCCCAGCATTTT
TRBV11-3,TRBJ2-7,.,.,CASSSIRGHRRPDYEQYF,TGTGCCAGCAGCTCGATCCGAGGACACAGGCGACCCGACTACGAGCAGTACTTC
TRBV10-3,TRBJ1-5,once,TRBD1,CAISQDRGDNQPQHF,TGTGCCATCAGTCAGGACAGGGGTGACAATCAGCCCCAGCATTTT
TRBV6-1,TRBJ2-7,.,.,CASSEVRTPKREQYF,TGTGCCAGCAGTGAGGTCCGGACACCTAAAAGGGAGCAGTACTTC
TRBV19,TRBJ2-1,.,TRBD2,CASSIGGSGGFRQFF,TGTGCCAGTAGTATAGGAGGTAGCGGGGGGTTTCGGCAGTTCTTC
TRBV11-1,TRBJ1-1,.,.,CASSLARSQGPEAFF,TGTGCCAGCAGCTTAGCGAGGAGTCAGGGGCCTGAAGCTTTCTTT
TRBV4-1,TRBJ1-4,.,.,CASSQPQGQNEKLFF,TGCGCCAGCAGCCAGCCCCAGGGGCAGAATGAAAAACTGTTTTTT
TRBV15,TRBJ2-7,.,TRBD1,CATSREEQGQGLSYEQYF,TGTGCCACCAGCAGAGAGGAACAGGGACAGGGCCTCTCCTACGAGCAGTACTTC